The clone carrying this TCR beta chain was observed a single time. Its antigen is undetermined. This record belongs to a study of cytomegalovirus exposure and HLA in healthy donors. Findings and caveats of the study: Reports described diagnosis of cytomegalovirus status by the classifier as highly specific and sensitive. Later work found that TCR association rates differed between HLA loci; DRB1 had the most and HLA-C the fewest.

Researchers ran the PCR with 60 Vbeta and 13 Jbeta primers. Profiled with immunoSEQ multiplex PCR; TCRdb holds only in-frame clones, not every one. Of fewer than 300,000 clones listed, roughly 80% are singletons. The V gene's germline CDR1 is KGHSH and CDR2 LQKENI. J lost 0 bases, V lost 3 bases, and 3 bases had no gene match. CDR3 size: 16 residues. V gene TRBV18 combines with J gene TRBJ1-5, with 9 bases matching TRBD1. Specimen: PBMCs. This receptor was identified in a girl aged 2 to 9 in good health and CMV-seronegative. The CDR3 region has the DNA TGTGCCAGCTCACCTATGACAGGGGGTAGCAATCAGCCCCAGCATTTT. Translating it yields CASSPMTGGSNQPQHF.